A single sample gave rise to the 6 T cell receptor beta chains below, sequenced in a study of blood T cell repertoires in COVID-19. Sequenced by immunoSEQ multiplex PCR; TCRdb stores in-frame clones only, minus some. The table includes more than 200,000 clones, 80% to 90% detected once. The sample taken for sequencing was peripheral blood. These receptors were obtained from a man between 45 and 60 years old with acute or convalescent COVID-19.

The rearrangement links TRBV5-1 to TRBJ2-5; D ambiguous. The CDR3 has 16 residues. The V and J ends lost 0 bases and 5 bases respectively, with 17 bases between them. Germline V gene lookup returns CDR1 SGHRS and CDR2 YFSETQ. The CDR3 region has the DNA TGCGCCAGCAGCTTGGCAGGTGGTCAACTCCGGGAGACCCAGTACTTC. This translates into CASSLAGGQLRETQYF.

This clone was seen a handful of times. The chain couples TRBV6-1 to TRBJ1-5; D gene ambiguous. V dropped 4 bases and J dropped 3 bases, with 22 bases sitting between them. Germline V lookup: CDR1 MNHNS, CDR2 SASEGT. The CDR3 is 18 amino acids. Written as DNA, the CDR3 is TGTGCCAGCAGTGCTAGGTTTGGCAAGGCGGGAGACAATCAGCCCCAGCATTTT. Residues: CASSARFGKAGDNQPQHF.

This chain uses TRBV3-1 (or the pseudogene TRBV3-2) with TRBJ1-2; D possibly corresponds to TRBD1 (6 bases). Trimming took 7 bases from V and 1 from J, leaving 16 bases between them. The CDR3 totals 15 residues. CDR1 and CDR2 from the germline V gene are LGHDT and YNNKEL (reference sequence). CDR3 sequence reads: CASNRGGAHNYGYTF. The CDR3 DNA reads TGTGCCAGCAACCGAGGGGGGGCGCATAACTATGGCTACACCTTC.

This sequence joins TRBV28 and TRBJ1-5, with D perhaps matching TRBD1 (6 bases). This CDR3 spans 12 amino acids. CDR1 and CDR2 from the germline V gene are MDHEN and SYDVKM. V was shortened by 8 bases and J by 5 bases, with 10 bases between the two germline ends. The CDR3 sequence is CASGGAHQPQHF. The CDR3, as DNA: TGTGCCAGCGGGGGGGCACATCAGCCCCAGCATTTT.

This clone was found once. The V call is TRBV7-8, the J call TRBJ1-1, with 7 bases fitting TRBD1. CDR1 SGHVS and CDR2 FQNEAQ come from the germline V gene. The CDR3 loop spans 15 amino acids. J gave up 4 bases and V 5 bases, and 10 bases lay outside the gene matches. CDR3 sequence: CASSEPDRLGTEAFF. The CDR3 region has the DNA TGTGCCAGCAGCGAACCGGACAGGTTGGGCACTGAAGCTTTCTTT. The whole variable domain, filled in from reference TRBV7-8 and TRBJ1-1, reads GAGVSQSPRYKVAKRGQDVALRCDPISGHVSLFWYQQALGQGPEFLTYFQNEAQLDKSGLPSDRFFAERPEGSVSTLKIQRTQQEDSAVYLCASSEPDRLGTEAFFGQGTRLTVV.

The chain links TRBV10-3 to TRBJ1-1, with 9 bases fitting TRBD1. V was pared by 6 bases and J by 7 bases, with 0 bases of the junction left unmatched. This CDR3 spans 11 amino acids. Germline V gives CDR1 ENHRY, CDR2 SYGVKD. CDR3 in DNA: TGTGCCATCAGGGGACAGGGTGAAGCTTTCTTT. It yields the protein CAIRGQGEAFF.